The 32 T cell receptor beta chains listed next were all sequenced from one sample in a study of T cells after yellow fever vaccination. TCRdb reprocessed the 5' RACE reads via MiXCR and lists one record per CDR3 protein. The table lists hundreds of thousands of distinct CDR3 sequences, roughly 12% of them singletons, with about 15% in the top ten. Sequenced material: PBMCs, taken on the day of the yellow fever booster vaccination. Receptors originate from a man aged 25 to 45 who received the YFV17D yellow fever vaccine.

This chain joins TRBV6-5 and TRBJ1-2; the D gene is possibly TRBD1 (5 bases). Germline V CDR1 and CDR2: MNHEY, SVGAGI. The CDR3 contains 15 residues. Deletions cut 0 bases from V and 4 bases from J, with 12 bases between. CDR3 nucleotide sequence: TGTGCCAGCAGTTACTCGTTAGGGGCTTCCTATGGCTACACCTTC. It translates to CASSYSLGASYGYTF.

The rearrangement links TRBV7-6 to TRBJ2-1; possibly TRBD2 for D (5 bases). Germline V gene sequence: CDR1 SGHVS, CDR2 FNYEAQ. The V end was cut by 3 bases, the J end by 5 bases, with 8 bases between. The CDR3 has 13 residues. CDR3 sequence reads: CASSLWENNEQFF. In DNA, the CDR3 is TGTGCCAGCAGCTTGTGGGAGAACAATGAGCAGTTCTTC.

The rearrangement joins TRBV7-2 to TRBJ1-3; TRBD1 might be the D (6 bases). Trimming took 5 bases from V and 3 from J, leaving 11 bases between them. The CDR3 runs 14 residues. Looked up from germline, CDR1 is SGHTA and CDR2 is FQGNSA. The CDR3 loop reads CASSQGGNGNTIYF. The CDR3 region has the DNA TGTGCCAGCAGCCAAGGGGGTAATGGAAACACCATATATTTT.

This clonotype turned up a few times. The chain uses TRBV2 and TRBJ2-5, with 7 bases that match TRBD2. Germline V gene data show CDR1 as SNHLY and CDR2 as FYNNEI. The CDR3 length is 14 residues. V shed 7 bases and J 2 bases; nucleotides not matched to a gene: 7. Here the CDR3 reads CASIPLALQETQYF. CDR3 bases: TGTGCCAGCATTCCACTAGCGTTACAAGAGACCCAGTACTTC.

The chain links TRBV30 to TRBJ1-6; perhaps TRBD1 as D (6 bases). The CDR3 covers 13 residues. Looked up from germline, CDR1 is GTSNPN and CDR2 is SVGIG (reference sequence). V shed 4 bases and J shed 7 bases, with 11 bases lying between them. CDR3 bases: TGTGCCTGGAACGGCCAGGGGAATTCACCCCTCCACTTT. Protein product: CAWNGQGNSPLHF. Full variable domain (outside the CDR3, taken from reference TRBV30 and TRBJ1-6): SQTIHQWPATLVQPVGSPLSLECTVEGTSNPNLYWYRQAAGRGLQLLFYSVGIGQISSEVPQNLSASRPQDRQFILSSKKLLLSDSGFYLCAWNGQGNSPLHFGNGTRLTVT.

This clonotype was observed a few times. This chain links TRBV28 with TRBJ1-5; unclear D gene. There are 13 residues in the CDR3. V was trimmed by 5 bases and J by 3 bases, leaving 8 bases between them. Germline assignment: CDR1 MDHEN and CDR2 SYDVKM. CDR3 amino acids: CASSGGPNQPQHF. CDR3 sequence (DNA): TGTGCCAGCAGTGGAGGTCCCAATCAGCCCCAGCATTTT.

This clonotype was seen many times. The rearrangement links TRBV7-6 to TRBJ2-2, with TRBD2 matching over 12 bases. J gave up 4 bases and V 1 base, and 1 base lay outside the gene matches. This CDR3 region has 16 residues. CDR1 and CDR2 (germline): SGHVS, FNYEAQ. The CDR3 reads CASSLGTSGITGELFF. The CDR3 DNA follows: TGTGCCAGCAGCTTAGGGACTAGCGGGATCACCGGGGAGCTGTTTTTT.

The chain carries TRBV20-1 and TRBJ2-7, with 9 bases matching TRBD1. The V segment lost 0 bases and the J segment 5 bases; nucleotides outside the gene matches: 8. The CDR3 has 15 residues. CDR1 and CDR2 from the germline V gene are DFQATT and SNEGSKA (reference sequence). This chain's CDR3 is CSARDLGQGRDEQYF. The CDR3 DNA is TGCAGTGCTAGAGATCTCGGACAGGGGAGGGACGAGCAGTACTTC.

This clonotype was picked up a small number of times. This rearrangement joins TRBV18 to TRBJ1-5; tentatively, D is TRBD1 (6 bases). With 4 bases removed from V and 11 bases from J, the gap between germline ends came to 12 bases. This CDR3 region has 12 residues. Looked up from germline, CDR1 is KGHSH and CDR2 is LQKENI. The CDR3 DNA sequence: TGTGCCAGCTCACTGGACAGATCGGCCCAGCATTTT. Translation: CASSLDRSAQHF.

The rearrangement joins TRBV5-4 to TRBJ1-1; maybe TRBD1 (6 bases). Per the germline V gene, CDR1 is SGHNT and CDR2 is YYREEE (reference sequence). V gave up 3 bases and J gave up 6 bases, with 18 bases separating them. The CDR3 extends over 15 amino acids. CDR3 sequence: CASSSYRAKGAEAFF. In DNA, the CDR3 is TGTGCCAGCAGCTCCTACAGGGCCAAGGGAGCTGAAGCTTTCTTT.

The J gene is TRBJ2-7, the V gene TRBV20-1, with D perhaps matching TRBD2 (6 bases). V gave up 3 bases and J gave up 0 bases, with 12 bases separating them. This CDR3 is built from 14 residues. Germline-derived CDR1 and CDR2 are DFQATT and SNEGSKA (reference sequence). This CDR3 reads CSASGGLSSYEQYF. The CDR3 DNA reads as TGCAGTGCTAGCGGGGGACTGAGCTCCTACGAGCAGTACTTC.

This clonotype showed up just a few times. The chain employs TRBV2 and TRBJ2-2; D might be TRBD2 (5 bases). V was pared by 7 bases and J by 3 bases, with 9 bases between. CDR3 length: 13 residues. Germline V gives CDR1 SNHLY, CDR2 FYNNEI. As DNA, the CDR3 is TGTGCCAGCACGATGCGGGACACCGGGGAGCTGTTTTTT. Translating it yields CASTMRDTGELFF.

This clonotype was observed at least ten times. The gene calls are TRBV6-5 and TRBJ2-1, with 8 bases lining up with TRBD2. Germline lookup yields CDR1 MNHEY and CDR2 SVGAGI. Germline trimming cut 5 bases from V and 4 bases from J; bases unmatched to any gene: 13. The CDR3 is made up of 17 amino acids. The CDR3 region is CASSPSSGSRPYNEQFF. The DNA for the CDR3 is TGTGCCAGCAGTCCATCTAGCGGGTCCCGCCCGTACAATGAGCAGTTCTTC.

This clonotype was picked up a small number of times. The chain has TRBV12-3 or TRBV12-4 and TRBJ2-5; D is perhaps TRBD2 (6 bases). The ends were cut back, 6 bases at V and 9 bases at J, with 17 bases in the middle. The length of the CDR3 is 13 residues. CDR3 amino acids: CASSPPGAGAQYF. The CDR3 coding sequence is TGTGCCAGCAGCCCTCCGGGAGCCGGGGCCCAGTACTTC.

The chain joins TRBV28 to TRBJ2-5, with 7 nucleotides matching TRBD1. There are 14 residues in the CDR3. Germline CDR1 MDHEN, CDR2 SYDVKM. V shed 7 bases, J shed 6 bases, and the junction held 11 bases outside the gene matches. Here the CDR3 reads CASTLEGARKTQYF. For the CDR3, the DNA is TGTGCCAGCACCCTCGAGGGGGCTAGAAAGACCCAGTACTTC.

The CDR3 DNA sequence: TGCGCCAGTAGCCTAGGACAGCGTATGAACACTGAAGCTTTCTTT. Residues: CASSLGQRMNTEAFF. The gene calls are TRBV5-1 and TRBJ1-1, with TRBD1 as a possible D gene (6 bases). Trimming removed 8 bases from V and 0 bases from J, with 17 bases in between. This CDR3 has 15 amino acids. CDR1 is SGHRS, CDR2 YFSETQ, per germline.

CDR3 coding DNA: TGTGCCAGCAGTGCGCGCCTCCCCGGGGAAGGCTACACCTTC. Translation gives CASSARLPGEGYTF. The chain combines TRBV6-1 with TRBJ1-2; no clear D. Germline CDR1 and CDR2: MNHNS and SASEGT. V dropped 4 bases and J dropped 8 bases, with 17 bases sitting between them. There are 14 residues in the CDR3.

This clonotype was detected a few times. This rearrangement joins TRBV10-3 to TRBJ2-5; perhaps D is TRBD1 or TRBD2 (5 bases each). The CDR3 extends over 15 amino acids. The V end lost 0 bases, the J end lost 4 bases, and 12 bases lay between the germline ends. Germline values: CDR1 ENHRY, CDR2 SYGVKD. CDR3 amino acids: CAISESMGPGETQYF. The CDR3 DNA sequence: TGTGCCATCAGTGAGTCGATGGGACCGGGAGAGACCCAGTACTTC.

This clonotype has at least ten counts. This chain joins TRBV7-8 and TRBJ2-1; D is unresolved. This CDR3 contains 12 residues. V lost 1 base, J lost 7 bases, and 5 bases lay in between. Germline CDR1 reads SGHVS; CDR2 reads FQNEAQ. DNA for the CDR3: TGTGCCAGCAGCTTAGGTAGGAATGAGCAGTTCTTC. This translates into CASSLGRNEQFF.

This clonotype has a handful of counts. The genes are TRBV28 and TRBJ2-1; 7 nucleotides match TRBD1. This CDR3 region has 13 residues. CDR1 is MDHEN and CDR2 is SYDVKM in the germline V gene. V lost 11 bases, J lost 10 bases, and 14 bases stayed unmatched. DNA of the CDR3: TGTGCCGGTGCCGGGACAGCCGACCTCGAGCAGTTCTTC. It codes for CAGAGTADLEQFF.

The sample holds a few counts of this clonotype. The chain's CDR3 is CASSLAMGTLYEQYF. The CDR3 region has the DNA TGCGCCAGCAGCTTGGCCATGGGGACCCTCTACGAGCAGTACTTC. The genes are TRBV5-1 and TRBJ2-7, with D possibly being TRBD1 or TRBD2 (5 bases each). Trimming left V 0 bases short and J 3 bases short, with 13 bases between. Per the germline V gene, CDR1 is SGHRS and CDR2 is YFSETQ. The CDR3 is 15 residues long.

In its sample, this clonotype was seen a few times. The V gene is TRBV12-3 or TRBV12-4, the J gene TRBJ2-5, with D hard to call. This CDR3 region has 13 residues. Trimming removed 5 bases at V and 2 bases at J, with 9 bases between. CDR3 in amino acids: CASSLHVQETQYF. CDR3 bases: TGTGCCAGCAGTCTACATGTTCAAGAGACCCAGTACTTC.

In this sample, this clonotype turned up a few times. The rearrangement links TRBV24-1 to TRBJ2-3; perhaps TRBD2 as D (5 bases). This CDR3 has 14 amino acids. V was clipped by 1 base and J by 5 bases, with 9 bases between them. Germline CDR1 KGHDR, CDR2 SFDVKD. CDR3 in DNA: TGTGCCACCAGTGATTTTCTTGGAGGAGATACGCAGTATTTT. Translating gives CATSDFLGGDTQYF.

This clonotype was counted between two and nine times. Compared with germline, one end of the junction differs, possibly owing to a read error. This rearrangement joins TRBV7-2 to TRBJ2-7; D ambiguous. Germline V CDR1 and CDR2: SGHTA, FQGNSA. The CDR3 length is 15 residues. The CDR3 region is CASSLGGSSSSEQYF. CDR3 coding DNA: TGTGCCAGCAGCTTAGGAGGTAGCAGCTCCTCCGAGCAGTACTTC.

This chain links TRBV19 with TRBJ2-7; 13 positions match TRBD2. Germline V lookup: CDR1 LNHDA, CDR2 SQIVND (reference sequence). V lost 4 bases and J lost 3; bases outside the gene matches: 6. The CDR3 totals 16 residues. In DNA, the CDR3 is TGTGCCAGTAGTACCGGGACTAGCGGGAATCGCTACGAGCAGTACTTC. Encoded protein: CASSTGTSGNRYEQYF.

The CDR3 DNA sequence: TGTGCCAGCAGCTCGCTAGACAGGGGTACCTACGAGCAGTACTTC. Residues: CASSSLDRGTYEQYF. V and J are TRBV7-2 and TRBJ2-7; 8 bases line up with TRBD1. The trim removed 4 bases at V and 2 bases at J, leaving 7 bases unmatched. Germline-derived CDR1 and CDR2 are SGHTA and FQGNSA. This CDR3 is built from 15 residues.

This sequence joins TRBV25-1 and TRBJ2-7; D is possibly TRBD2 (7 bases). Germline V gene sequence: CDR1 MGHDK, CDR2 SYGVNS. The length of the CDR3 is 19 residues. V lost 4 bases and J 3 bases, leaving 28 bases between the germline ends. CDR3 amino acids: CASSARGGSGEGSLYEQYF. CDR3 DNA sequence: TGTGCCAGCAGTGCCCGAGGGGGTTCGGGGGAGGGTTCCCTCTACGAGCAGTACTTC.

This clonotype was observed a few times. The chain uses TRBV3-1 and TRBJ2-5, with TRBD1 matching over 7 bases. V lost 1 base to trimming and J lost 4 bases; unmatched junction nucleotides: 3. The V gene's germline CDR1 is LGHDT and CDR2 YNNKEL (reference sequence). This CDR3 spans 14 amino acids. CDR3: CASSQGNRGETQYF. DNA of the CDR3: TGTGCCAGCAGCCAAGGTAACAGGGGAGAGACCCAGTACTTC.

This chain uses TRBV18 with TRBJ1-1, with 7 bases fitting TRBD1. V lost 5 bases to trimming and J lost 0 bases; unmatched junction nucleotides: 3. Germline-derived CDR1 and CDR2 are KGHSH and LQKENI. CDR3 size: 14 residues. The CDR3 DNA is TGTGCCAGCTCAACAGGGGTTGTGAACACTGAAGCTTTCTTT. This sequence encodes CASSTGVVNTEAFF.

This chain links TRBV15 with TRBJ2-1; D gene uncertain. The CDR3 length is 13 residues. The germline CDR1 and CDR2 sequences are LNHNV and YYDKDF (reference sequence). The V end was cut by 0 bases, the J end by 6 bases, with 6 bases between. The CDR3 region has the DNA TGTGCCACCAGCAGAGATGAAGGCAATGAGCAGTTCTTC. Translated: CATSRDEGNEQFF.

The genes are TRBV6-1 and TRBJ2-7; weak D call: TRBD2 (6 bases). Trimming shortened V by 8 bases and J by 7 bases, and 18 bases separated the two germline ends. This CDR3 is 13 amino acids long. Germline CDR1 is MNHNS and CDR2 is SASEGT. The chain's CDR3 is CASHATRQKEQYF. DNA for the CDR3: TGTGCCAGCCACGCGACTAGGCAGAAGGAGCAGTACTTC.

The chain links TRBV6-5 to TRBJ1-1; no reliable D call. Per germline, CDR1 MNHEY and CDR2 SVGAGI. The V gene lost 4 bases and the J gene lost 3 bases, with 15 bases spanning the gap. The CDR3 is 15 residues long. This CDR3 is CASSSFSKSYTEAFF. The CDR3 DNA reads as TGTGCCAGCAGTTCTTTCTCGAAGAGTTACACTGAAGCTTTCTTT.